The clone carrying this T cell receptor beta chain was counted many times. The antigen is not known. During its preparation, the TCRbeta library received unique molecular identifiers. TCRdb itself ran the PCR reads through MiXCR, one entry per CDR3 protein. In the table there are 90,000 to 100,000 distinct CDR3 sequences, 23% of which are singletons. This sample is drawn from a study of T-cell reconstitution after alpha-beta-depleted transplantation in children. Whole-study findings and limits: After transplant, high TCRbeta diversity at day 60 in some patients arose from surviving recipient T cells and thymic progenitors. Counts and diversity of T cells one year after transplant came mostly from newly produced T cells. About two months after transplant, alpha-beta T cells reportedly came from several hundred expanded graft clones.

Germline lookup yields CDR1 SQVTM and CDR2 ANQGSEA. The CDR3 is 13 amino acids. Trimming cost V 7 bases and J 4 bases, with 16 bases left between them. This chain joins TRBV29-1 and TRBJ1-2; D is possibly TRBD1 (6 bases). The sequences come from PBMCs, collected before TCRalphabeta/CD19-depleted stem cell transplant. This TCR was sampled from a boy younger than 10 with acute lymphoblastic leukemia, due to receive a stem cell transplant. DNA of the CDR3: TGCAGCGCCCAGCCCAGGGGCGGCTATGGCTACACCTTC. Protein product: CSAQPRGGYGYTF. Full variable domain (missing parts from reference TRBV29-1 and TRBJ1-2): SAVISQKPSRDICQRGTSLTIQCQVDSQVTMMFWYRQQPGQSLTLIATANQGSEATYESGFVIDKFPISRPNLTFSTLTVSNMSPEDSSIYLCSAQPRGGYGYTFGSGTRLTVV.